This T cell receptor beta chain was documented in a study of identical twins. The study's findings and limits: Twin pairs had excess sharing that was weaker in beta out-of-frame sequences. When twins shared out-of-frame alpha sequences, those sequences had excess low generation probability. Abundant beta clonotypes from cord blood bore fewer insertions; memory repertoires lacked this pattern.

The V end was cut by 0 bases, the J end by 1 base, with 9 bases between. CDR1 and CDR2 from the germline V gene are MGHRA and YSYEKL. The CDR3 has 15 amino acids. This clonotype has more than one count but fewer than ten. Antigen: not known. A template switching step contributed a universal primer site, while unique molecular identifiers were present in the cDNA. TCRdb passed the 5' RACE reads through MiXCR, listing each CDR3 protein once. The sample lists about 1.7 million distinct CDR3 sequences; 32% were seen once. The sequencing input was cord blood. V usage is TRBV4-1 and J usage is TRBJ1-2; D gene ambiguous. The TCR originated in a newborn girl in good health. The CDR3 bases are TGCGCCAGCAGCCAAGAAGGGTTGGGTAACTATGGCTACACCTTC. Amino acid sequence: CASSQEGLGNYGYTF.